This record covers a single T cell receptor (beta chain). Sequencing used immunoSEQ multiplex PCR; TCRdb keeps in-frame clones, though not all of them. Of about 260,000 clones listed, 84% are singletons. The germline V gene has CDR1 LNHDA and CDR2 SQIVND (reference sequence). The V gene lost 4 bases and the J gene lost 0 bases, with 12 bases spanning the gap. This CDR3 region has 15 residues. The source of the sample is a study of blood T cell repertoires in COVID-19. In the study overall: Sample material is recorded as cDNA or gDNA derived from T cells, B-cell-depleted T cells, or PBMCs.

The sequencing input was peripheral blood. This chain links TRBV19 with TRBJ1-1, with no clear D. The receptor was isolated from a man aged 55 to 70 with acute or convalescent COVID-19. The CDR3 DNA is TGTGCCAGTAGTAATCGGGTTCCCATGAACACTGAAGCTTTCTTT. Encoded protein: CASSNRVPMNTEAFF.